A selection of T cell receptor beta chains follows, all from one sample in a study of blood T cell repertoires in COVID-19. The method was immunoSEQ multiplex PCR; TCRdb's version includes in-frame clones alone and lacks a portion of them. The sample includes 150,000 or so clones, approximately 80% of them seen just once. What was sequenced was peripheral blood. These TCRs come from a human donor in a cohort sampled during active COVID-19. Each CDR3 is given with its conserved first and last residue. The D gene is left open where the match is weak. Not every row has a clone size; where given, it reads once, few, many or a size class.

d_gene	v_gene	j_gene	abundance	CDR3aa
TRBD2	TRBV4-1	TRBJ2-5	-	CASSQVGLAPETQYF
-	TRBV7-2	TRBJ1-2	-	CASSYAAWSSRNYGYTF
-	TRBV14	TRBJ1-6	-	CASSNKQGSSPLHF
-	TRBV9	TRBJ2-1	-	CASSPGGGGYNEQFF
TRBD1	TRBV30	TRBJ2-2	-	CAWRLQGQGTGELFF
-	TRBV7-9	TRBJ2-3	-	CASSLSGSTDTQYF
-	TRBV28	TRBJ1-5	-	CASSSAGVGNQPQHF
-	TRBV5-1	TRBJ2-1	-	CASLSGTEQFF
-	TRBV18	TRBJ2-7	-	CASSPPGAKMDEQYF
TRBD2	TRBV9	TRBJ2-2	few	CASSAAWAGGRTGELFF
TRBD1	TRBV28	TRBJ1-2	few	CASFSGGQGFGYTF
-	TRBV18	TRBJ1-1	-	CASSPTKQAGTEAFF
TRBD2	TRBV15	TRBJ2-1	-	CATQREGRAYNEQFF
TRBD2	TRBV3-1/TRBV3-2	TRBJ2-3	-	CASSPGLAGASSTDTQYF
-	TRBV4-3	TRBJ1-6	-	CASSQEAGLSSYNSPLHF
TRBD2	TRBV27	TRBJ2-1	-	CASSSSTRSGGEQFF
-	TRBV6-5	TRBJ2-3	-	CASRTGTDTQYF
-	TRBV13	TRBJ2-1	-	CASSPRDRRGNEQFF
TRBD1	TRBV11-2	TRBJ1-1	-	CASSLLDRVGTEAFF
-	TRBV18	TRBJ1-1	few	CASSSAGLNTEAFF
TRBD2	TRBV9	TRBJ2-1	-	CASSSGGPYNEQFF
-	TRBV7-2	TRBJ1-2	-	CASSLSQGLTDGYTF
-	TRBV2	TRBJ1-1	once	CASGIGEAFF
-	TRBV19	TRBJ2-5	-	CASRSGNQETQYF
TRBD1	TRBV6-4	TRBJ1-2	-	CATSTQGAGYTF
TRBD1	TRBV30	TRBJ2-1	-	CAWSVETGSNEQFF
TRBD1	TRBV6-2/TRBV6-3	TRBJ2-7	-	CASSYTHWGTGGEQYF
-	TRBV7-3	TRBJ2-5	once	CASSLGGASGETQYF
-	TRBV10-2	TRBJ2-2	-	CASSESGFSHTGELFF
-	TRBV7-9	TRBJ1-1	-	CASSLAREGGDEAFF
TRBD1	TRBV29-1	TRBJ1-2	-	CSVVGQGAWGYTF
TRBD1	TRBV3-1/TRBV3-2	TRBJ2-1	-	CASGGDRGRNEQFF
-	TRBV29-1	TRBJ2-7	few	CSVEYPGVSYEQYF
TRBD1	TRBV28	TRBJ1-2	-	CASTPLDRRINYGYTF